One sample yielded the 5 T cell receptor beta chains listed below, sequenced in a study of molecular identifiers for immune sequencing clone quantification. TCRdb re-called the PCR reads through MiXCR, storing one row per CDR3 protein. The sample comprises fewer than 350,000 distinct CDR3 sequences, roughly 24% of which are singletons, and roughly 0.7% rests with the top ten. Specimen: naive CD8+ T cells from blood, with Jurkat cell RNA spiked in. Subset here: FACS-sorted CD8+CD4-CCR7+CD45RA+ naive T cells. The receptors were gathered from a human donor in good health. Some libraries in this study had Jurkat cell RNA spiked in.

This clonotype has more than one count but fewer than ten. The chain recombines TRBV6-5 with TRBJ1-6; 9 positions match TRBD1. V was pared by 2 bases and J by 0 bases, with 8 bases of the junction left unmatched. This CDR3 contains 19 residues. The germline V gene has CDR1 MNHEY and CDR2 SVGAGI. CDR3 sequence (DNA): TGTGCCAGCAGTTACCAAGGGACAGGGCCTAGCTCCTATAATTCACCCCTCCACTTT. Protein: CASSYQGTGPSSYNSPLHF.

The chain links TRBV20-1 to TRBJ2-1, with 7 bases lining up with TRBD2. The CDR3 runs to 16 residues. The V gene's germline CDR1 is DFQATT and CDR2 SNEGSKA (reference sequence). The V and J ends lost 3 bases and 4 bases, in that order; junction bases with no gene match: 12. As DNA, the CDR3 is TGCAGTGCTAGTGCTAGCGGTCTGGAGGATTACAATGAGCAGTTCTTC. Protein product: CSASASGLEDYNEQFF.

This clonotype was seen a handful of times. The chain joins TRBV2 to TRBJ2-7, with 11 bases fitting TRBD2. Germline CDR1 is SNHLY and CDR2 is FYNNEI. The CDR3 extends over 14 amino acids. With V trimmed by 6 bases and J by 5 bases, 6 bases remained unmatched. This chain's CDR3 is CASSVAGGPDEQYF. The CDR3, as DNA: TGTGCCAGCAGCGTAGCGGGAGGGCCGGACGAGCAGTACTTC.

This clonotype appeared many times. The J gene is TRBJ1-1, the V gene TRBV14; 8 nucleotides agree with TRBD1. The CDR3 contains 13 residues. Losses at the gene ends were 4 bases for V and 6 bases for J; bases not matched to a gene: 4. Germline loops: CDR1 SGHDN, CDR2 FVKESK. CDR3 residues: CASSLDRGAEAFF. CDR3 DNA: TGTGCCAGCAGCCTCGACAGGGGAGCTGAAGCTTTCTTT.

This clonotype has ten or more counts. The gene calls are TRBV13 and TRBJ2-7, with D possibly TRBD2 on 6 matching bases. The germline V gene encodes CDR1 PRHDT and CDR2 FYEKMQ (reference sequence). V was trimmed by 4 bases and J by 6 bases, leaving 13 bases between them. The CDR3 covers 13 residues. CDR3 sequence (DNA): TGTGCCAGCAGCTACGGGACTGCCGGCGAGCAGTACTTC. This codes for CASSYGTAGEQYF. The full variable domain, in which reference TRBV13 and TRBJ2-7 provide the parts outside the CDR3, is AAGVIQSPRHLIKEKRETATLKCYPIPRHDTVYWYQQGPGQDPQFLISFYEKMQSDKGSIPDRFSAQQFSDYHSELNMSSLELGDSALYFCASSYGTAGEQYFGPGTRLTVT.